This TCR beta chain was documented in a study of blood T cells in healthy people across ages. This clonotype was found a few times. Germline V gene sequence: CDR1 LGHDT, CDR2 YNNKEL (reference sequence). The V end lost 1 base, the J end lost 6 bases, and 16 bases lay between the germline ends. The CDR3 covers 16 residues. Using a J-beta primer mix together with a sample-barcoded 5' primer, a second PCR was run for about 6 to 12 cycles. TCRdb fed the 5' RACE reads into MiXCR, producing one record per CDR3 protein. The repertoire holds about 800,000 distinct CDR3 sequences, just under 25% seen once, with around 3.6% in the top ten. These sequences were also reported in another study, on T cells of mothers and their children.

The sequenced sample consisted of blood. V and J are TRBV3-1 and TRBJ2-1, with D possibly matching TRBD2 (5 bases). The receptor was isolated from a boy between 10 and 17 years old in good health. CDR3 region: CASSQVDYLKGNEQFF. The CDR3 DNA sequence: TGTGCCAGCAGCCAAGTTGACTACTTAAAGGGCAATGAGCAGTTCTTC.